The 5 T cell receptor beta chains in this list originate from one sample, sequenced in a study of blood T cell repertoires in COVID-19. Some clones are missing from TCRdb's copy, which holds only in-frame ones; the method was immunoSEQ multiplex PCR. The sample includes fewer than 200,000 clones, about four fifths of them seen just once. The sequenced material came from peripheral blood. The source of these receptors is a man aged 55 to 70 with acute or convalescent COVID-19.

The chain joins TRBV6-6 to TRBJ1-1, with D perhaps matching TRBD1 (5 bases). V was clipped by 5 bases and J by 5 bases, with 12 bases between them. The CDR3 consists of 13 residues. Germline CDR1 reads MNHNY; CDR2 reads SVGAGI (reference sequence). This chain's CDR3 is CASSPIGGTEAFF. In nucleotides, the CDR3 is TGTGCCAGCAGTCCCATCGGGGGGACTGAAGCTTTCTTT.

The chain employs TRBV2 and TRBJ1-5; 10 positions match TRBD1. The V gene end was trimmed by 8 bases and the J gene end by 6 bases; junction bases not matched to a gene: 4. From germline, CDR1 is SNHLY and CDR2 FYNNEI. CDR3 size: 13 residues. CDR3 coding DNA: TGTGCCAGCGGCGGGGACAGGGGTCAGCCCCAGCATTTT. It translates to CASGGDRGQPQHF.

This rearrangement joins TRBV27 to TRBJ1-2, with D possibly being TRBD1 (5 bases). This CDR3 is 13 amino acids long. Germline V gene lookup returns CDR1 MNHEY and CDR2 SMNVEV (reference sequence). The V gene lost 6 bases and the J gene lost 4 bases, with 12 bases spanning the gap. The CDR3 loop reads CASRMGGSYGYTF. The CDR3 region has the DNA TGTGCCAGCAGAATGGGGGGGAGCTATGGCTACACCTTC.

This clone turned up a few times. The chain carries TRBV6-5 and TRBJ1-5, with D uncertain. V lost 0 bases to trimming and J lost 7 bases, with 13 bases between them. The CDR3 contains 15 residues. In germline, CDR1 is MNHEY, CDR2 SVGAGI. In DNA, the CDR3 is TGTGCCAGCAGTTACTCGATGGCAGCGCGGCAGCCCCAGCATTTT. Translating it yields CASSYSMAARQPQHF.

In DNA form, the CDR3 reads TGTGCCAGCAGGAGTCCTTCACCGAGCGTTTATGGCTACACCTTC. It is translated as CASRSPSPSVYGYTF. This chain joins TRBV6-5 and TRBJ1-2, with no clear D. The germline V gene has CDR1 MNHEY and CDR2 SVGAGI. Trimming cost V 6 bases and J 5 bases, with 19 bases left between them. The CDR3 is made up of 15 amino acids.